The 18 T cell receptor beta chains in this list originate from one sample, sequenced in a study of regulatory dendritic cells for organ transplantation. CFSE-labeled sorted T cells met regulatory or mature dendritic cells for less than 6 days. Measured with immunoSEQ multiplex PCR; TCRdb has only the in-frame clones, and not every one. The sample includes more than 9,500 clones, over 85% of them seen just once. Their specific antigens are unknown. The sequencing input was naive CD8+ T cells from blood cultured with regulatory dendritic cells. Subset meaning: CD45RA+ naive T cells. The receptors here all came from a human donor in good health.

V gene TRBV13 combines with J gene TRBJ2-5; 9 positions agree with TRBD2. Germline V gene sequence: CDR1 PRHDT, CDR2 FYEKMQ (reference sequence). V lost 5 bases, J lost 0 bases, and 7 bases stayed unmatched. The CDR3 is 16 amino acids. The CDR3 DNA is TGTGCCAGCAGCCTACGATTAGCGGGGGACCAAGAGACCCAGTACTTC. Its translation: CASSLRLAGDQETQYF.

The J gene is TRBJ1-5, the V gene TRBV2, with D hard to call. V lost 2 bases, J lost 6 bases, and 2 bases lay in between. Germline V gene data show CDR1 as SNHLY and CDR2 as FYNNEI. The CDR3 is 11 amino acids. CDR3 sequence: CASSESQPQHF. In DNA form, the CDR3 reads TGTGCCAGCAGTGAAAGTCAGCCCCAGCATTTT.

The rearrangement uses TRBV4-1 and TRBJ1-3; the D is unclear. Per the germline V gene, CDR1 is MGHRA and CDR2 is YSYEKL. V gave up 0 bases and J gave up 0 bases, with 9 bases separating them. This CDR3 region has 16 residues. The CDR3 loop is CASSQDDLPSGNTIYF. The CDR3 nucleotides are TGCGCCAGCAGCCAAGATGACCTCCCCTCTGGAAACACCATATATTTT.

This clone was seen more than once but under ten times. The chain carries TRBV7-9 and TRBJ2-1, with 7 bases that match TRBD2. V lost 1 base, J lost 10 bases, and 7 bases stayed unmatched. Germline loops: CDR1 SEHNR, CDR2 FQNEAQ (reference sequence). The CDR3 loop spans 14 amino acids. The CDR3 region is CASSLVGPSGEQFF. The DNA for the CDR3 is TGTGCCAGCAGCTTAGTTGGCCCTAGCGGCGAGCAGTTCTTC.

This clone was observed a handful of times. The chain couples TRBV1 to TRBJ1-6. TRBV1 is a pseudogene. The CDR3 sequence is 14 residues long. For the CDR3, the DNA is TGCACCAGCAGTCGGGGGACGGATAATTCACCCCTCCACTTT. Translation: CTSSRGTDNSPLHF.

In nucleotides, the CDR3 is TGTGCCAGCAGTGAAGGGGTAGGGGCCTACGAGCAGTACTTC. It yields the protein CASSEGVGAYEQYF. The genes are TRBV6-1 and TRBJ2-7, with D perhaps matching TRBD1 (5 bases). The ends were cut back, 1 base at V and 2 bases at J, with 9 bases in the middle. The CDR3 contains 14 residues. From germline, CDR1 is MNHNS and CDR2 SASEGT.

The chain uses TRBV7-9 and TRBJ2-2; the match to TRBD1 covers 9 bases. The germline CDR1 and CDR2 sequences are SEHNR and FQNEAQ (reference sequence). J lost 5 bases, V lost 5 bases, and 15 bases had no gene match. CDR3 size: 18 residues. CDR3 amino acids: CASSDRLVTGGFTGELFF. In nucleotides, the CDR3 is TGTGCCAGCAGCGACCGGCTCGTTACAGGGGGCTTTACCGGGGAGCTGTTTTTT.

The gene calls are TRBV27 and TRBJ2-7; 9 bases line up with TRBD2. Per germline, CDR1 MNHEY and CDR2 SMNVEV (reference sequence). With V trimmed by 4 bases and J by 4 bases, 14 bases remained unmatched. The CDR3 spans 17 residues. This chain's CDR3 is CASSSGTTGTSRYEQYF. The CDR3 bases are TGTGCCAGCAGTTCGGGTACCACCGGGACTAGCAGATACGAGCAGTACTTC.

The chain combines TRBV25-1 with TRBJ2-5; the D gene could be TRBD1 or TRBD2 (5 bases each). The CDR3 covers 15 residues. Germline V CDR1 and CDR2: MGHDK, SYGVNS. V lost 3 bases to trimming and J lost 1 base, with 12 bases between them. The CDR3: CASSDEWGFQETQYF. The CDR3 region has the DNA TGTGCCAGCAGTGACGAGTGGGGGTTCCAAGAGACCCAGTACTTC.

This chain connects TRBV27 to TRBJ2-3; TRBD1 might be the D (5 bases). The CDR3 sequence is 12 residues long. CDR1 and CDR2 (germline): MNHEY, SMNVEV (reference sequence). The V end was cut by 2 bases, the J end by 9 bases, with 9 bases between. CDR3 in amino acids: CASSLDSRTQYF. In nucleotides, the CDR3 is TGTGCCAGCAGTTTAGACAGTAGAACGCAGTATTTT.

This chain connects TRBV14 to TRBJ2-5; TRBD2 matches at 13 bases. The CDR3 is 17 residues long. The V and J ends lost 3 bases and 10 bases, in that order; junction bases with no gene match: 14. CDR1 is SGHDN, CDR2 FVKESK, per germline. CDR3 coding DNA: TGTGCCAGCAGCCACGTGGGACTAGCGGGGATTACTAGATTCCAGTACTTC. It codes for CASSHVGLAGITRFQYF.

The chain uses TRBV9 and TRBJ2-1, with TRBD1 as a possible D gene (6 bases). Per germline, CDR1 SGDLS and CDR2 YYNGEE. The length of the CDR3 is 15 residues. V lost 5 bases to trimming and J lost 4 bases, with 16 bases between them. DNA of the CDR3: TGTGCCAGCAGTGTCACAGGGATTGATTACAATGAGCAGTTCTTC. It specifies CASSVTGIDYNEQFF.

V and J are TRBV29-1 and TRBJ2-1, with 8 bases fitting TRBD1. The CDR3 length is 14 residues. J gave up 9 bases and V 2 bases, and 9 bases lay outside the gene matches. CDR1 is SQVTM, CDR2 ANQGSEA, per germline. CDR3 bases: TGCAGCGTTGAACAGGGGGCCGCCACCCCTGAGCAGTTCTTC. Its translation: CSVEQGAATPEQFF.

In regard to this clone: This same CDR3 is encoded by further DNA sequences in the sample. The chain has TRBV2 and TRBJ2-7; D tentatively fits TRBD1 or TRBD2 (5 bases each). This CDR3 is 15 amino acids long. V was cut by 3 bases and J by 1 base, with 13 bases left in between. CDR1 SNHLY and CDR2 FYNNEI come from the germline V gene. In DNA, the CDR3 is TGTGCCAGCAGTGACTGGGACCTAGAGTCCTACGAGCAGTACTTC. Residues: CASSDWDLESYEQYF.

This clone was picked up one time. The V and J genes are TRBV7-8 and TRBJ2-2; 8 nucleotides agree with TRBD1. This CDR3 is built from 15 residues. CDR1 is SGHVS and CDR2 is FQNEAQ in the germline V gene. Germline trimming cut 1 base from V and 6 bases from J; bases unmatched to any gene: 4. The CDR3 coding sequence is TGTGCCAGCAGCTTAGGACAGGGGTTGTCCGGGGAGCTGTTTTTT. Its translation: CASSLGQGLSGELFF.

This clone has more than one count but fewer than ten. This chain joins TRBV4-1 and TRBJ1-2; D is unclear. V was cut by 8 bases and J by 4 bases, with 8 bases left in between. Germline V gene lookup returns CDR1 MGHRA and CDR2 YSYEKL. The CDR3 is made up of 11 amino acids. The CDR3 DNA reads TGCGCCAGCGGGTCTGGCTATGGCTACACCTTC. It encodes CASGSGYGYTF.

Only a few counts were recorded for this clone. The chain carries TRBV30 and TRBJ1-2; a weak D match, TRBD1 (6 bases). V lost 0 bases, J lost 8 bases, and 16 bases lay in between. CDR1 and CDR2 (germline): GTSNPN, SVGIG (reference sequence). The CDR3 extends over 14 amino acids. The CDR3 is CAWSVGGPVEGYTF. CDR3 coding DNA: TGTGCCTGGAGTGTTGGGGGCCCCGTTGAAGGCTACACCTTC.

This clone came up once. The CDR3 loop is CASSPDSSGYTF. The CDR3 DNA follows: TGTGCCAGTAGTCCTGACTCGAGTGGCTACACCTTC. J is TRBJ1-2 and V is TRBV19; D unclear. Deletions cut 5 bases from V and 7 bases from J, with 11 bases between. This CDR3 has 12 amino acids. The germline gives CDR1 LNHDA, CDR2 SQIVND (reference sequence).